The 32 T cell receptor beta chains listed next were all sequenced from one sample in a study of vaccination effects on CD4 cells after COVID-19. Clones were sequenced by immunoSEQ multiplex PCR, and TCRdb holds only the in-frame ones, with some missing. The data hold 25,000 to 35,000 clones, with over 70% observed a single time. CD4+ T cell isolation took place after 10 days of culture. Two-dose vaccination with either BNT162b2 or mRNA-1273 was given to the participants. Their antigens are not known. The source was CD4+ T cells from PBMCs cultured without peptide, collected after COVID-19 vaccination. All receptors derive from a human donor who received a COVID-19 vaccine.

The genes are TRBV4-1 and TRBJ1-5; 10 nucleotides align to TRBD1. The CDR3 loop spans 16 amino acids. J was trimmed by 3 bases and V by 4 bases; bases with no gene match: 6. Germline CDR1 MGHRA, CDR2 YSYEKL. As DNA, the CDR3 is TGCGCCAGCAGCCTGTCCGGGACAGGGGACAATCAGCCCCAGCATTTT. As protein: CASSLSGTGDNQPQHF.

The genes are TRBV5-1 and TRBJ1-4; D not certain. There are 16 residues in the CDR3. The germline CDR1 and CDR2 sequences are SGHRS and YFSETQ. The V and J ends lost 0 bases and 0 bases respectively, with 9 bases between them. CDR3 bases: TGCGCCAGCAGCTTGGTAACAGTTGCAACTAATGAAAAACTGTTTTTT. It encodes CASSLVTVATNEKLFF.

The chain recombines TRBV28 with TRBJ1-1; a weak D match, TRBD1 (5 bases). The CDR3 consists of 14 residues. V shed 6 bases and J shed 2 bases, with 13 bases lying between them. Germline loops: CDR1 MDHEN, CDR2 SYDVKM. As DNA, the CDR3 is TGTGCCAGCAGCCCGAGACAGCTTAACACTGAAGCTTTCTTT. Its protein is CASSPRQLNTEAFF.

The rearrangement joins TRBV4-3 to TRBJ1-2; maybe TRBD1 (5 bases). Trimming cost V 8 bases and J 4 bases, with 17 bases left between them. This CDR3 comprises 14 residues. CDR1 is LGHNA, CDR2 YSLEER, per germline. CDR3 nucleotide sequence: TGCGCCAGCTCCAATGACAGATACACCTATGGCTACACCTTC. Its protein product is CASSNDRYTYGYTF.

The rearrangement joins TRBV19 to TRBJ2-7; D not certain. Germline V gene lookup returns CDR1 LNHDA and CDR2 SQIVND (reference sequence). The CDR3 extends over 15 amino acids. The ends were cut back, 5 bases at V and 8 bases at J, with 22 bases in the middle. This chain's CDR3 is CASSDLLGPQGKQYF. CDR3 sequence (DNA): TGTGCCAGTAGTGACCTCCTGGGCCCTCAAGGGAAGCAGTACTTC.

The CDR3 DNA reads TGTGCCAGCAGCCTACCAAATTCACCCCTCCACTTT. This codes for CASSLPNSPLHF. The chain has TRBV11-2 and TRBJ1-6, with D uncertain. Trimming pared 5 bases from V and 7 bases from J, leaving 6 bases between. This CDR3 region has 12 residues. Germline assignment: CDR1 SGHAT and CDR2 FQNNGV.

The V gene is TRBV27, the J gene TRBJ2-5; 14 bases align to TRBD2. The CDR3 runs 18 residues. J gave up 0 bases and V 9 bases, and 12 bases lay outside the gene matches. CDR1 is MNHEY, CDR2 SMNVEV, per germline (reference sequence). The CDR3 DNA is TGTGCCAGGCCATCGTCCGGGACTAGCGGGAGAGACCAAGAGACCCAGTACTTC. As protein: CARPSSGTSGRDQETQYF.

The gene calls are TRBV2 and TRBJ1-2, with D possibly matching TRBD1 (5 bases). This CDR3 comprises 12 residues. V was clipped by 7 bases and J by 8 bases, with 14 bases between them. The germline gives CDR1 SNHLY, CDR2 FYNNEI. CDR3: CASTRTMGGYTF. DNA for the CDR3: TGTGCCAGCACGAGGACAATGGGCGGCTACACCTTC.

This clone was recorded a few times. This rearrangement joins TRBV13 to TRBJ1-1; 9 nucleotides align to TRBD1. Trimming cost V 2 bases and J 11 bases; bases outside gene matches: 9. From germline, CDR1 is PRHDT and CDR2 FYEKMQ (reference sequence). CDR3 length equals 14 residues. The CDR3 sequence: CASSLPGQGWSAFF. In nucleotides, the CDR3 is TGTGCCAGCAGCTTACCGGGACAGGGATGGTCGGCTTTCTTT.

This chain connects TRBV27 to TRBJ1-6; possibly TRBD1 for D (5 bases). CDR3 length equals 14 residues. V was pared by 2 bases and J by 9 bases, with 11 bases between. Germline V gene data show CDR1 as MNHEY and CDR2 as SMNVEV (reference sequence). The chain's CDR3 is CASSLRQGSSPLHF. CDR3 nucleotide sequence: TGTGCCAGCAGTTTAAGGCAGGGTAGTTCACCCCTCCACTTT.

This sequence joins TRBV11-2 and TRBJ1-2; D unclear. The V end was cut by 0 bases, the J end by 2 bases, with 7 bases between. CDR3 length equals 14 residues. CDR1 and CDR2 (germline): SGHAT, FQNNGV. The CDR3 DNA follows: TGTGCCAGCAGCTTAGATAACGGGAACTATGGCTACACCTTC. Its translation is CASSLDNGNYGYTF.

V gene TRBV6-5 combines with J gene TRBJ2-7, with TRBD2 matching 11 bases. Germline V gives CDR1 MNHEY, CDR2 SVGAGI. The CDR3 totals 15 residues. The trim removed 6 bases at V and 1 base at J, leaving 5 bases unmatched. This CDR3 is CASRPGLADSYEQYF. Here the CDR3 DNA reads TGTGCCAGCAGGCCGGGACTAGCGGATTCCTACGAGCAGTACTTC.

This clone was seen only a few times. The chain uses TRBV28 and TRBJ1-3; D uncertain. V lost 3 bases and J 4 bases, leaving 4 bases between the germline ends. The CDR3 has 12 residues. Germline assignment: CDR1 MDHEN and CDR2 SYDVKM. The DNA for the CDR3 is TGTGCCAGCAGTTTGCGAGGAAACACCATATATTTT. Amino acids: CASSLRGNTIYF.

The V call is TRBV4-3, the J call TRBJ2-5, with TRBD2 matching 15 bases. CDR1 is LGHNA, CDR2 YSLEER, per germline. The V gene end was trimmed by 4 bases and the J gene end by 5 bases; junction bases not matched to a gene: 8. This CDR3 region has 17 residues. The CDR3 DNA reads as TGCGCCAGCAGCCCGGGAGGACTAGCGGGGGGGCGGGAGACCCAGTACTTC. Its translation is CASSPGGLAGGRETQYF.

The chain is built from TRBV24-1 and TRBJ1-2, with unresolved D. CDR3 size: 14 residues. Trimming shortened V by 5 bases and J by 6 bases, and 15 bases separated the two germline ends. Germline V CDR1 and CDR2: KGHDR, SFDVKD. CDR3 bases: TGTGCCACCAGTGCTCCCCCAGGCCTGGATGGCTACACCTTC. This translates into CATSAPPGLDGYTF.

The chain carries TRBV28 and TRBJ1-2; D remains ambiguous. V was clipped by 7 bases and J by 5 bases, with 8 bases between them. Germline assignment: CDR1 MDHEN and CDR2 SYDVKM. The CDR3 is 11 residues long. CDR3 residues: CASTGKYGYTF. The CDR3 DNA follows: TGTGCCAGCACCGGGAAATATGGCTACACCTTC.

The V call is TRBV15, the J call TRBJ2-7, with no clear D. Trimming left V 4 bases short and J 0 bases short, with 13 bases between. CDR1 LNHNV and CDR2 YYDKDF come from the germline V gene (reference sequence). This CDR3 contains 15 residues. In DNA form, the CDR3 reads TGTGCCACCAGCAATAGCTTACTGAGCTCCTACGAGCAGTACTTC. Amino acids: CATSNSLLSSYEQYF.

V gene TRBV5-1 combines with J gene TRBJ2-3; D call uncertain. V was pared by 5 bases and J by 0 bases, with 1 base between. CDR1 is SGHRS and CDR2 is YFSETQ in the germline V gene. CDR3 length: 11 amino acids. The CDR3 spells CASSSTDTQYF. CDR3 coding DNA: TGCGCCAGCAGTAGCACAGATACGCAGTATTTT.

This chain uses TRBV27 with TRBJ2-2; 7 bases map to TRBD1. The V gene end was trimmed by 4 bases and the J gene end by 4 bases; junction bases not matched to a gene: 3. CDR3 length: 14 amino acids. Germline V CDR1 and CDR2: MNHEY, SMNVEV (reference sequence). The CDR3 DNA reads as TGTGCCAGCAGTTGGGCAGGGGGCACCGGGGAGCTGTTTTTT. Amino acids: CASSWAGGTGELFF.

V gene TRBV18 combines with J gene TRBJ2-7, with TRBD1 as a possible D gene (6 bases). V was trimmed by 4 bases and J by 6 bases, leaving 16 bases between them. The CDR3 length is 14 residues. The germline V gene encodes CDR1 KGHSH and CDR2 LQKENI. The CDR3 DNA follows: TGTGCCAGCTCACTCGAGTCACAGGGTATCGAGCAGTACTTC. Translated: CASSLESQGIEQYF. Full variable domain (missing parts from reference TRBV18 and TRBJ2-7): NAGVMQNPRHLVRRRGQEARLRCSPMKGHSHVYWYRQLPEEGLKFMVYLQKENIIDESGMPKERFSAEFPKEGPSILRIQQVVRGDSAAYFCASSLESQGIEQYFGPGTRLTVT.

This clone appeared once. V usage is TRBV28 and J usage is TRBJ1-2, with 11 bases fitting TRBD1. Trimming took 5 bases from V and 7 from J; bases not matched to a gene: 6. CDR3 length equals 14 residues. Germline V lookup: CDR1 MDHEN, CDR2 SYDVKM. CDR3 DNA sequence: TGTGCCAGCAGTCTGGACAGGGGGCTAGGTGGCTACACCTTC. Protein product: CASSLDRGLGGYTF.

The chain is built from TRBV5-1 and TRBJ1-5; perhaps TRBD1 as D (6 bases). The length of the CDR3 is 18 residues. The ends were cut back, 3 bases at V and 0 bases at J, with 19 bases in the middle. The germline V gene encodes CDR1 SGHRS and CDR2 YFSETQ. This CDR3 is CASSSTPGGQISNQPQHF. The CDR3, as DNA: TGCGCCAGCAGCTCGACTCCGGGGGGGCAGATTAGCAATCAGCCCCAGCATTTT. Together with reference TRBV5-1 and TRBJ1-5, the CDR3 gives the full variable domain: KAGVTQTPRYLIKTRGQQVTLSCSPISGHRSVSWYQQTPGQGLQFLFEYFSETQRNKGNFPGRFSGRQFSNSRSEMNVSTLELGDSALYLCASSSTPGGQISNQPQHFGDGTRLSIL.

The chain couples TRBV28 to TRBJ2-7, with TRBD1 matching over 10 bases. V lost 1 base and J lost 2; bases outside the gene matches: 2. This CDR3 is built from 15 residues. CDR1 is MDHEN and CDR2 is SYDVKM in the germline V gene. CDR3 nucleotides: TGTGCCAGCAGTTTATCTGGGACAGGGGCCTACGAGCAGTACTTC. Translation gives CASSLSGTGAYEQYF.

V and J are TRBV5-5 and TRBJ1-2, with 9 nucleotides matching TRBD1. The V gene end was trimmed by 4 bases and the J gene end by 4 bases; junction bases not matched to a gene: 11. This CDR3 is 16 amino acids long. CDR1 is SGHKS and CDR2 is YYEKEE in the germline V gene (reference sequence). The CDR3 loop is CASSLHLPGQGYGYTF. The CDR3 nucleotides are TGTGCCAGCAGCCTACACCTTCCGGGACAGGGCTATGGCTACACCTTC. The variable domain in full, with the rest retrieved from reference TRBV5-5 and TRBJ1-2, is DAGVTQSPTHLIKTRGQQVTLRCSPISGHKSVSWYQQVLGQGPQFIFQYYEKEERGRGNFPDRFSARQFPNYSSELNVNALLLGDSALYLCASSLHLPGQGYGYTFGSGTRLTVV.

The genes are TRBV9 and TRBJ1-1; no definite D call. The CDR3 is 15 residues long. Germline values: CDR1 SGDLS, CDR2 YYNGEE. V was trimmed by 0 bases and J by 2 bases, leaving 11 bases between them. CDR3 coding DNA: TGTGCCAGCAGCGTAGACGTTCGACCCAACACTGAAGCTTTCTTT. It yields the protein CASSVDVRPNTEAFF.

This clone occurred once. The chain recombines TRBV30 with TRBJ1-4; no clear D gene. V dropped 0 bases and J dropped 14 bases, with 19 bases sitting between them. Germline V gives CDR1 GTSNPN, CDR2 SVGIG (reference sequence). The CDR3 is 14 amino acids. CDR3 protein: CAWSVGQPRGKLFF. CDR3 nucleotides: TGTGCCTGGAGTGTAGGCCAGCCCCGTGGGAAGCTGTTTTTT.

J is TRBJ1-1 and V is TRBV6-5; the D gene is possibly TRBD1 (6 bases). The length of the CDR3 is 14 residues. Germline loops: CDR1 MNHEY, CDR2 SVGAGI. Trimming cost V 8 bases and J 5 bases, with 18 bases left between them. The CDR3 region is CASGTGQRGTEAFF. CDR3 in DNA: TGTGCCAGCGGAACCGGACAGAGAGGGACTGAAGCTTTCTTT.

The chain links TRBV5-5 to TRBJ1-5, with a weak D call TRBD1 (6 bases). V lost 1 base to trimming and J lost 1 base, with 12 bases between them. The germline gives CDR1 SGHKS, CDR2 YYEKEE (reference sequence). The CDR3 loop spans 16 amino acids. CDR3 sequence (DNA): TGTGCCAGCAGCTTGAGGGGGGGGGAAAGCAATCAGCCCCAGCATTTT. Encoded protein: CASSLRGGESNQPQHF.

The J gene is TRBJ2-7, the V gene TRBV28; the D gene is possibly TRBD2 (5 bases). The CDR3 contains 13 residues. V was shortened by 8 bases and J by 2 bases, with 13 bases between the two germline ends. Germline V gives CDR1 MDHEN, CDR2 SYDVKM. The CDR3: CASGRRKTYEQYF. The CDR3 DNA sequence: TGTGCCAGCGGGAGACGTAAGACCTACGAGCAGTACTTC.

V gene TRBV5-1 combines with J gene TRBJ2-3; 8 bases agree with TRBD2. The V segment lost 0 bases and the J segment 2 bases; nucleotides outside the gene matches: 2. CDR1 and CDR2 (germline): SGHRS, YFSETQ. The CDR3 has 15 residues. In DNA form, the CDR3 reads TGCGCCAGCAGCTTGGCGGGAGGGGCCACAGATACGCAGTATTTT. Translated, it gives CASSLAGGATDTQYF.

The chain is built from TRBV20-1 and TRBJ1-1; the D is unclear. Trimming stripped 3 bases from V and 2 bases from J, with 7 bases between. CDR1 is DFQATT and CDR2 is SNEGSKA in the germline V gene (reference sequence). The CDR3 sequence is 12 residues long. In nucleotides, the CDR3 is TGCAGTGCTAGTGGTCCCAACACTGAAGCTTTCTTT. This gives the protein CSASGPNTEAFF.

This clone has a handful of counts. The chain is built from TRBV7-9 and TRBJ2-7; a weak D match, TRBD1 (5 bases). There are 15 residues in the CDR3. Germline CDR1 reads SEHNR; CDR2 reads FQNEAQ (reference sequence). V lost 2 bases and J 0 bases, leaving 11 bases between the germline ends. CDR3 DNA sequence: TGTGCCAGCAGCTTATGGGGCCTAAGCTCCTACGAGCAGTACTTC. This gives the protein CASSLWGLSSYEQYF.